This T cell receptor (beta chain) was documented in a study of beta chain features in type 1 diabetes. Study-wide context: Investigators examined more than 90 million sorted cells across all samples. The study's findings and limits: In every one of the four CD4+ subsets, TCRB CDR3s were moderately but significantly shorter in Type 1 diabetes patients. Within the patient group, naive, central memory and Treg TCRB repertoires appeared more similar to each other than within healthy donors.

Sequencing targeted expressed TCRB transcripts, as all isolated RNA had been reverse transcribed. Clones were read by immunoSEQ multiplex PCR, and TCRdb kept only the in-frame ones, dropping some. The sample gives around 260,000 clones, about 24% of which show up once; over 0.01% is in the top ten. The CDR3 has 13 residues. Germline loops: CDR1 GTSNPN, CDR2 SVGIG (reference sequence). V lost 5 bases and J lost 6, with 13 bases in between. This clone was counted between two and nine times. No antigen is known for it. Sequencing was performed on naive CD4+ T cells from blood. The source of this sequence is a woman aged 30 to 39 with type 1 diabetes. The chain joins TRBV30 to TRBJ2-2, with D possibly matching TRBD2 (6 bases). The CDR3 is CAWGPRRAGELFF. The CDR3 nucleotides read TGTGCCTGGGGCCCGAGGAGGGCCGGGGAGCTGTTTTTT.